Listed below are T cell receptor beta chains from one sample, sequenced in a study of tumor-infiltrating T cells and Merkel cell polyomavirus. Assay: immunoSEQ multiplex PCR; the TCRdb copy retains only in-frame clones and omits some. The sample table sets out around 18 clones. Specimen: tumor tissue. The receptors originated from a person between 45 and 79 years old with Merkel cell carcinoma. Both conserved end residues are part of each CDR3. D genes are given only for firm matches.

j_call v_call d_call cdr3_aa cdr3_nt
TRBJ1-2 TRBV5-4 . CASSLALDRIVLFYGYTF TGTGCCAGCAGCTTGGCCTTAGACAGGATAGTCCTTTTCTATGGCTACACCTTC
TRBJ1-5 TRBV15 TRBD1 CATSSPGQGGHQPQHF TGTGCCACCAGCAGTCCGGGACAGGGTGGCCATCAGCCCCAGCATTTT
TRBJ1-2 TRBV9 TRBD1 CASSPRDSGNYGYTF TGTGCCAGCAGCCCCCGGGACAGTGGGAACTATGGCTACACCTTC
TRBJ2-2 TRBV2 . CASSGRGYWELFF TGTGCCAGCAGTGGTAGAGGGTACTGGGAGCTGTTTTTT